A selection of T cell receptor beta chains follows, all from one sample in a study of CD8+ T cells in alopecia areata. Assay used: immunoSEQ multiplex PCR; TCRdb lists only in-frame clones, some missing. The sample has over 85,000 clones, 60% to 80% seen once. The sample was CD8+ T cells sorted from blood, taken at approximately week 42, from a patient treated with tofacitinib. Source of these receptors: a human donor with alopecia areata. Each CDR3 is given with its conserved first and last residue.

>TRBJ2-3|TRBV4-2
CASSPLLLAGGGSDTQYF
>TRBJ2-2|TRBV7-8
CASSSAPGSNTGELFF
>TRBJ1-6|TRBV5-4
CASSLDRGNSPLHF
>TRBJ1-5|TRBV19
CASSIAGTSNQPQHF
>TRBJ1-1|TRBV13
CASSSQGGRSTEAFF
>TRBJ1-2|TRBV5-6
CASSFGYGYTF
>TRBJ1-2|TRBV29-1
CSVEIGGRYGYTF
>TRBJ2-7|TRBV30
CAWTYSSGETSYEQYF
>TRBJ2-3|TRBV11-2
CASSLLRGDADTQYF
>TRBJ2-3|TRBV29-1
CSAVGGASGRDTQYF
>TRBJ2-7|TRBV30
CAHRDKSSYEQYF
>TRBJ2-1|TRBV19
CASSSRGAGNEQFF
>TRBJ1-5|TRBV13
CASSLGTGNQPQHF
>TRBJ2-7|TRBV6-5
CASSPLDGGREQYF
>TRBJ2-1|TRBV5-6
CASSLITGIHEQFF
>TRBJ1-4|TRBV4-1
CASSQDDYSSSEKLFF
>TRBJ2-1|TRBV4-1
CASSPRGEDEQFF
>TRBJ1-5|TRBV6-1
CASSGKGASLMGNQPQHF
>TRBJ1-2|TRBV5-4
CASSLDQGQEGYTF
>TRBJ2-3|TRBV11-2
CASSLAGRGTDTQYF
>TRBJ1-5|TRBV2
CASSEIGFRNQPQHF
>TRBJ2-3|TRBV9
CASSDSHTQYF
>TRBJ2-5|TRBV2
CASSAGAGETQYF
>TRBJ2-7|TRBV29-1
CSVQGYEQYF
>TRBJ2-3|TRBV7-8
CASSFRLAGLTDTQYF
>TRBJ2-7|TRBV7-9
CASSRGDAYEQYF
>TRBJ1-1|TRBV19
CASKPPGANTEAFF
>TRBJ1-2|TRBV27
CASSLSPGLGDGYTF
>TRBJ1-1|TRBV27
CASSDRGNTEAFF
>TRBJ2-7|TRBV7-2
CASSSTGWELYEQYF
>TRBJ1-6|TRBV19
CASSMTGKNSPLHF
>TRBJ2-1|TRBV9
CASSPRLAGAHNEQFF
>TRBJ1-2|TRBV2
CATGTVLYGYTF
>TRBJ1-5|TRBV10-3
CAISEGAGGEPQHF
>TRBJ2-1|TRBV9
CASSVDPGGDWDEQFF
>TRBJ2-1|TRBV27
CASSLRLAGDPYNEQFF
>TRBJ2-5|TRBV14
CASSQEARLAGPRETQYF
>TRBJ2-3|TRBV9
CASTAGTSGDSTDTQYF
>TRBJ1-6|TRBV7-2
CASSSPASNSPLHF
>TRBJ2-2|TRBV5-6
CASSHTSTGELFF
>TRBJ2-1|TRBV10-2
CASSDPRDEQFF
>TRBJ2-7|TRBV27
CASSLWDRVDEQYF
>TRBJ2-1|TRBV6-1
CASFDRGGMNEQFF
>TRBJ2-3|TRBV9
CASKGTGSTDTQYF
>TRBJ1-4|TRBV4-1
CASSQDDGLPLKLFF
>TRBJ1-5|TRBV6-5
CASSYRQDSNQPQHF